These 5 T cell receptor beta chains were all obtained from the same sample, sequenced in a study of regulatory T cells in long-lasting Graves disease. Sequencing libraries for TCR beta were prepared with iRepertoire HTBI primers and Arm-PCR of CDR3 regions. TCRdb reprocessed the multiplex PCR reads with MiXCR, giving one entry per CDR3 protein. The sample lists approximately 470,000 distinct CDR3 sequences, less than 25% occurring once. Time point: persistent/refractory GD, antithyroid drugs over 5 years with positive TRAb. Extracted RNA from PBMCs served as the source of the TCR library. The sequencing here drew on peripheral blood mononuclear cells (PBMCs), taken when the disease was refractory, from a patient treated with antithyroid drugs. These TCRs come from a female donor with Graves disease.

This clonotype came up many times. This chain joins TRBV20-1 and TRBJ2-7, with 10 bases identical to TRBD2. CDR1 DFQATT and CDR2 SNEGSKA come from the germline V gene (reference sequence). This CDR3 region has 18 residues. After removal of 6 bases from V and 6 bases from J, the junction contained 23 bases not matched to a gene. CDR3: CSATPSGRAAGFRGEQYF. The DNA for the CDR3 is TGCAGTGCCACCCCTAGCGGGAGAGCCGCCGGGTTCCGCGGCGAGCAGTACTTC.

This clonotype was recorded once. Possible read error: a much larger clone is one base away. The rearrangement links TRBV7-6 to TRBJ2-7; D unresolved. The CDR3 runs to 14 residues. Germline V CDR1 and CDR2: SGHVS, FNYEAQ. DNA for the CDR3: TGTGCCGGCAGCTTAGATACGGGCCTCTACGAGCAGTACTTC. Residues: CAGSLDTGLYEQYF.

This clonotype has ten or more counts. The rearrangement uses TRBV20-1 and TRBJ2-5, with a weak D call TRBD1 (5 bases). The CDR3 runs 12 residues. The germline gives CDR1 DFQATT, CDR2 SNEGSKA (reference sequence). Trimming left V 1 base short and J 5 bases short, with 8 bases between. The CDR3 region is CSARGGAETQYF. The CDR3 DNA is TGCAGTGCTAGAGGGGGCGCGGAGACCCAGTACTTC.

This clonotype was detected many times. The CDR3 sequence: CSARGAVHYGYTF. In DNA, the CDR3 is TGCAGTGCTAGGGGGGCAGTTCACTATGGCTACACCTTC. The gene calls are TRBV20-1 and TRBJ1-2; D is possibly TRBD1 (6 bases). Trimming pared 3 bases from V and 3 bases from J, leaving 11 bases between. CDR1 and CDR2 from the germline V gene are DFQATT and SNEGSKA (reference sequence). This CDR3 is 13 amino acids long.

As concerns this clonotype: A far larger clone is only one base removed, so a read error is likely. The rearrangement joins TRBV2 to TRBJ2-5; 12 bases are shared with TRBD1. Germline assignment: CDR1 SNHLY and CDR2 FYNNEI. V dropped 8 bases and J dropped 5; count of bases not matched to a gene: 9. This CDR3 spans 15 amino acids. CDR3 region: CASGRDRGRGETQYF. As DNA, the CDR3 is TGTGCCAGCGGTCGGGACAGGGGGCGAGGGGAGACCCAGTACTTC.